This TCR beta chain is from a study of shared clonotypes between healthy human individuals. Background on the study: Each donor had three CD4 naive, three CD4 memory, two CD8 naive and one CD8 memory plate.

Replicate PCRs for sorted subsets used around 200 ng DNA; this equaled 25,000 to 35,000 T cell genomes. The repertoire was sequenced with immunoSEQ multiplex PCR; TCRdb's copy has only in-frame clones and lacks some. The sample holds approximately 2.5 million clones; 93% are singletons and the top ten take around 0.37%. As for this clone: Antigen: not known.

Whole-study findings and limits: Sampling included only blood; tissue repertoires likely differ.

Germline assignment: CDR1 MNHNS and CDR2 SASEGT. The ends were cut back, 7 bases at V and 0 bases at J, with 15 bases in the middle. The CDR3 length is 15 residues. The receptor was derived from a man younger than 30 in good health. Some clones in this sample may be carry-over from other donors' samples. The sequenced sample consisted of naive CD4+ T cells from PBMCs. Subset of the sample: CD45RA+ positively selected. The chain is built from TRBV6-1 and TRBJ1-1; D uncertain. This CDR3 reads CASTMTDLLNTEAFF. Here the CDR3 DNA reads TGTGCCAGCACCATGACGGATCTATTGAACACTGAAGCTTTCTTT.